This T cell receptor (beta chain) is from a study of shared clonotypes between healthy human individuals. At the deep level, the assay was run. TCRdb's copy holds only in-frame clones and misses some; the assay was immunoSEQ multiplex PCR. The sample contains some 1,100,000 clones, about four fifths of which appear only once. In germline, CDR1 is ENHRY, CDR2 SYGVKD. There are 18 residues in the CDR3. The junction had 13 bases not matched to a gene; V was cut back by 0 bases and J by 4 bases. The TCR sequence derives from a young man in good health. Some clones in this sample may be carry-over from other donors' samples. The chain is built from TRBV10-3 and TRBJ1-2; 8 nucleotides agree with TRBD1. Sequences were obtained from memory CD4+ T cells from PBMCs. The sample's subset: CD45RA-negative fraction. The CDR3: CAISESLAGQGAAYGYTF. CDR3 DNA sequence: TGTGCCATCAGTGAGTCTCTGGCAGGTCAGGGGGCGGCCTATGGCTACACCTTC.